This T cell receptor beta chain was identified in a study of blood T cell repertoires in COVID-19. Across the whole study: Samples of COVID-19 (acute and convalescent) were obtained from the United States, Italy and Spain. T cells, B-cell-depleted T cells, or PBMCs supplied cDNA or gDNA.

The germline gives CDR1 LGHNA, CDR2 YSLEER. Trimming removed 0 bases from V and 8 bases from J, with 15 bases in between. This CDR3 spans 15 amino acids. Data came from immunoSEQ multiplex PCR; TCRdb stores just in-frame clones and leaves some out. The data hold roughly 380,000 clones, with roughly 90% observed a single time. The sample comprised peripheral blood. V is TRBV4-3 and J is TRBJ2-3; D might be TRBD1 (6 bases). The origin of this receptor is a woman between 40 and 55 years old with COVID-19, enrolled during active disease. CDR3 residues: CASSQDNRVGSTQYF. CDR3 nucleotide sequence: TGCGCCAGCAGCCAAGATAACAGGGTAGGGAGTACGCAGTATTTT.